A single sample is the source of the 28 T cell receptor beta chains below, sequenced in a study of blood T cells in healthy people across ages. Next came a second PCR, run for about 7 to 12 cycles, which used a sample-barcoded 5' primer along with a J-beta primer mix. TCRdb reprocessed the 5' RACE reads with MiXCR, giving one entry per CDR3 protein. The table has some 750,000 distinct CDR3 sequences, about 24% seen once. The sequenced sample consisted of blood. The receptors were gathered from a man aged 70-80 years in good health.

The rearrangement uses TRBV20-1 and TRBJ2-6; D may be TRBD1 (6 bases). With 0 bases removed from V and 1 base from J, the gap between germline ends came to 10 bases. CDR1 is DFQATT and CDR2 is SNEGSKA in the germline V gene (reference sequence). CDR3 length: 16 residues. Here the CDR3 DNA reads TGCAGTGCTAGAGAGAGCACAGGGTCTGGGGCCAACGTCCTGACTTTC. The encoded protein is CSARESTGSGANVLTF.

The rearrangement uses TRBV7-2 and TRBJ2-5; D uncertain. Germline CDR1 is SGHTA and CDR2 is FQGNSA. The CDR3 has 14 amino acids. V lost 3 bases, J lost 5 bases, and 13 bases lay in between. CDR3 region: CASSFSHSVETQYF. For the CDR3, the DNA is TGTGCCAGCAGCTTTTCCCACAGTGTGGAGACCCAGTACTTC.

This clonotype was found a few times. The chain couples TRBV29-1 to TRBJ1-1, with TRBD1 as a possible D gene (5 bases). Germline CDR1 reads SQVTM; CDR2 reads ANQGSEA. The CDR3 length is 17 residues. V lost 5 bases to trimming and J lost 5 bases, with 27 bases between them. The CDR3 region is CSVKQKFKVQGRTEAFF. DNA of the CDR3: TGCAGCGTTAAACAAAAGTTTAAGGTCCAGGGCCGGACTGAAGCTTTCTTT.

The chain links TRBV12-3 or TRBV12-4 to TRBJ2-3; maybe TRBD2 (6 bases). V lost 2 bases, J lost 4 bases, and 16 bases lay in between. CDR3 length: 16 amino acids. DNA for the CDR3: TGTGCCAGCAGTTTATCCCGGGAGAGGTGGGCAGATACGCAGTATTTT. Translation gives CASSLSRERWADTQYF.

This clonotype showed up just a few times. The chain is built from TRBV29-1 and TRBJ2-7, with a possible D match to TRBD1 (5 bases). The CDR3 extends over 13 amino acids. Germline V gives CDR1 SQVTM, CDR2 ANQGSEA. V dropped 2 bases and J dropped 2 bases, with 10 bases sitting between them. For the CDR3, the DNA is TGCAGCGTTGAAAGTGGACAAACCTACGAGCAGTACTTC. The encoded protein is CSVESGQTYEQYF.

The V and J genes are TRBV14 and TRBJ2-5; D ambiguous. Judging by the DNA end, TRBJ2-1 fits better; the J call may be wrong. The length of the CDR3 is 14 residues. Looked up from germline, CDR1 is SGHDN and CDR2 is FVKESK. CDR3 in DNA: TGTGCCAGCAGCCGAATCAGGAGTGGCAATGAGCAGTTCTTC. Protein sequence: CASSRIRSGNEQFF.

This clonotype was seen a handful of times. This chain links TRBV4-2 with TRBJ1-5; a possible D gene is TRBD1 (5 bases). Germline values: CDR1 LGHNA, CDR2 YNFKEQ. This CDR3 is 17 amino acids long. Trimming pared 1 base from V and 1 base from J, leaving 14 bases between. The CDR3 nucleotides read TGTGCCAGCAGCCAAGGTCGTTGGGGGTCCAGCAATCAGCCCCAGCATTTT. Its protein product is CASSQGRWGSSNQPQHF.

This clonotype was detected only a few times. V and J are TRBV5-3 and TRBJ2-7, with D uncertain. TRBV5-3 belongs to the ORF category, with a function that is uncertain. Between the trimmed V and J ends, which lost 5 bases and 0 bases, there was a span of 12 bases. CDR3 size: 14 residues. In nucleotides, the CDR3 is TGTGCCAGAAGAATGAGCACCGGCTCCTACGAGCAGTACGTC. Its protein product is CARRMSTGSYEQYV.

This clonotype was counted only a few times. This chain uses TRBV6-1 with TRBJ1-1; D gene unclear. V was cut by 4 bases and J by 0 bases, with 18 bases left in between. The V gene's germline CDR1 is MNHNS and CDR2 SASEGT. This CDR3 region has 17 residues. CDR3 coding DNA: TGTGCCAGCAGTGGTTATACTCGGTCCTTCATGAACACTGAAGCTTTCTTT. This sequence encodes CASSGYTRSFMNTEAFF.

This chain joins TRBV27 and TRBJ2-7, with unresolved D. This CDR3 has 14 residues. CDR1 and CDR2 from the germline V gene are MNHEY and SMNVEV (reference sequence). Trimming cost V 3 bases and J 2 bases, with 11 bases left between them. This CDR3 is CASSFRTEPYEQYF. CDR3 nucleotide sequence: TGTGCCAGCAGTTTTCGTACGGAACCCTACGAGCAGTACTTC.

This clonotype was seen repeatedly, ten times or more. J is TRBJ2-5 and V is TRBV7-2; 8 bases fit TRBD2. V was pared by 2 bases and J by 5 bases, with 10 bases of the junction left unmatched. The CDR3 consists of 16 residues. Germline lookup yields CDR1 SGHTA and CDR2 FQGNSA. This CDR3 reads CASSLRLAGVRETQYF. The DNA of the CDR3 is TGTGCCAGCAGCTTAAGGCTAGCGGGTGTCCGTGAGACCCAGTACTTC.

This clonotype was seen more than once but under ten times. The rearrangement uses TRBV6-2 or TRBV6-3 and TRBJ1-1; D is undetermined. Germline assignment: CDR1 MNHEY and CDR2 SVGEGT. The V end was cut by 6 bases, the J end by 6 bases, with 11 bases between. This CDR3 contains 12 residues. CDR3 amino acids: CASRRLGAEAFF. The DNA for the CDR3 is TGTGCCAGCAGGCGACTAGGCGCTGAAGCTTTCTTT.

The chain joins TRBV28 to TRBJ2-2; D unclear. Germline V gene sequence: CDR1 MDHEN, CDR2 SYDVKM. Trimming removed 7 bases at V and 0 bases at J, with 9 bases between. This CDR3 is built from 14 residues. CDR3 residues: CASIGLTNTGELFF. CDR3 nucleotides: TGTGCCAGCATCGGGCTAACGAACACCGGGGAGCTGTTTTTT.

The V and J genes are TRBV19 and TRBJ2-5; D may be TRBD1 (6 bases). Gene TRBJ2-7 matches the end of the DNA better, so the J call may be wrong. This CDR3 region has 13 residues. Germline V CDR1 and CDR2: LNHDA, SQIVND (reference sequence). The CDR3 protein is CASAQGLSLEQYF. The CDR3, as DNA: TGTGCCAGTGCACAGGGTTTGTCTCTCGAGCAGTACTTC.

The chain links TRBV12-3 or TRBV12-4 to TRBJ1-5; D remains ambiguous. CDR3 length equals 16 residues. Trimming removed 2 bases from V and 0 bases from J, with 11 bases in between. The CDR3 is CASSLSATASNQPQHF. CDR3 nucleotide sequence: TGTGCCAGCAGTTTATCAGCGACGGCTAGCAATCAGCCCCAGCATTTT.

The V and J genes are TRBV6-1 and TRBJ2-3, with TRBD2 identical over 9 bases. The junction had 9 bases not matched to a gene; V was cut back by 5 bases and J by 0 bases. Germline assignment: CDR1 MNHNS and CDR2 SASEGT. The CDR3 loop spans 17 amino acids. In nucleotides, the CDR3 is TGTGCCAGCAGTTCCAGACTAGCGGCCTCTAGCACAGATACGCAGTATTTT. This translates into CASSSRLAASSTDTQYF.

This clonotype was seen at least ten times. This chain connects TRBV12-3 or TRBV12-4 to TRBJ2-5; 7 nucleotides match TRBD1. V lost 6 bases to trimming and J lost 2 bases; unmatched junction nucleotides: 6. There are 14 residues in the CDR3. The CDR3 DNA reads TGTGCCAGCAGCCGGGACAGAACACAAGAGACCCAGTACTTC. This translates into CASSRDRTQETQYF.

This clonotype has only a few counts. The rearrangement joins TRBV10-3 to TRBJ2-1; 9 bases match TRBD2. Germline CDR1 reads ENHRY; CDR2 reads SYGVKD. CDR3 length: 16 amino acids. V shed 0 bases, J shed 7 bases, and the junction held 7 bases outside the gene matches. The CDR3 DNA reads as TGTGCCATCAGTGAGTCGAGGCGGGGGGGCGATAATGAGCAGTTCTTC. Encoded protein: CAISESRRGGDNEQFF.

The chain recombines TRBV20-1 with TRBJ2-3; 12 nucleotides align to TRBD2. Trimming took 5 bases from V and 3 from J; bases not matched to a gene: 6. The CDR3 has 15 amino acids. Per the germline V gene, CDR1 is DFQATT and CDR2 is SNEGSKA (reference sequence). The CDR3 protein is CSAPPTSGGTDTQYF. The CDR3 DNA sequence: TGCAGTGCTCCCCCGACTAGCGGGGGAACAGATACGCAGTATTTT.

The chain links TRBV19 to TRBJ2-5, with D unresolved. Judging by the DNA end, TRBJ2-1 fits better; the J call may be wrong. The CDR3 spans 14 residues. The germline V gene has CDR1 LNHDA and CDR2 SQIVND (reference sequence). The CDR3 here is CASRSSALYNEQFF. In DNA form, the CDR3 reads TGTGCCAGTAGGAGCTCTGCCCTCTACAATGAGCAGTTCTTC.

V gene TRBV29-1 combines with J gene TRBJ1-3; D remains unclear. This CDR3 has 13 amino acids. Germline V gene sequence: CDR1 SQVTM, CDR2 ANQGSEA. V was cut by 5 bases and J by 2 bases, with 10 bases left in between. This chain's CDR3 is CSVQVLPGNTIYF. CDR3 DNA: TGCAGCGTTCAGGTCCTCCCTGGAAACACCATATATTTT.

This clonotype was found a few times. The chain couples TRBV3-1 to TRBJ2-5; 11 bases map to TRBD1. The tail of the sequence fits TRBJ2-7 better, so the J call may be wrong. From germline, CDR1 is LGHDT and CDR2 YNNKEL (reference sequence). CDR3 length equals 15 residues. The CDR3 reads CASSSLGQGAYEQYF. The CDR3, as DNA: TGTGCCAGCAGCTCCCTCGGACAGGGGGCATACGAGCAGTACTTC.

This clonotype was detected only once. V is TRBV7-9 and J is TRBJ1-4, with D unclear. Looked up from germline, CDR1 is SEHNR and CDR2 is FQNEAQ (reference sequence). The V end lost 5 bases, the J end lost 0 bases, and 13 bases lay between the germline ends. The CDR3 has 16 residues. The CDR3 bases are TGTGCCAGCAGCAAGACCCTGGCAGCAACTAATGAAAAACTGTTTTTT. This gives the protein CASSKTLAATNEKLFF. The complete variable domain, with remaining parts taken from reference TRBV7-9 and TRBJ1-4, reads DTGVSQNPRHKITKRGQNVTFRCDPISEHNRLYWYRQTLGQGPEFLTYFQNEAQLEKSRLLSDRFSAERPKGSFSTLEIQRTEQGDSAMYLCASSKTLAATNEKLFFGSGTQLSVL.

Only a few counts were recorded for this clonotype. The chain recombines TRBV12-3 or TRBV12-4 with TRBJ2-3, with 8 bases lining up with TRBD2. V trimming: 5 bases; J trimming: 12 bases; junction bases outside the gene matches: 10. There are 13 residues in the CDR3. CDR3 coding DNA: TGTGCCAGCAGTGCCCCGGGGGGGCAGGGACAGTATTTT. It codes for CASSAPGGQGQYF.

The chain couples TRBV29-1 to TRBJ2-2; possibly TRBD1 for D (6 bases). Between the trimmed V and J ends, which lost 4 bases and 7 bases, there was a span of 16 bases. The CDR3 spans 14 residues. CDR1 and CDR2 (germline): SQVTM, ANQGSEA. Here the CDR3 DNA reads TGCAGCGTTGTGTCTGGGGGCGCGGGCGGGGAGCTGTTTTTT. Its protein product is CSVVSGGAGGELFF.

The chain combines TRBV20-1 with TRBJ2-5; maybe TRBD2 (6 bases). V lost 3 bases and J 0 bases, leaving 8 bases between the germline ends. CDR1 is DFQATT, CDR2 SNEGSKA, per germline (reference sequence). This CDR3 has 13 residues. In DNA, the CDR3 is TGCAGTGCTAGCGGGGGTAACCAAGAGACCCAGTACTTC. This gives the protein CSASGGNQETQYF.

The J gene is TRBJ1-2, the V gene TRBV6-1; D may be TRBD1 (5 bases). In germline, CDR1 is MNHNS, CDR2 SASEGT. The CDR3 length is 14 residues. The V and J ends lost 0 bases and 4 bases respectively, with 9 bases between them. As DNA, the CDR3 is TGTGCCAGCAGTGAAGCGGGTGGGGGCTATGGCTACACCTTC. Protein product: CASSEAGGGYGYTF.

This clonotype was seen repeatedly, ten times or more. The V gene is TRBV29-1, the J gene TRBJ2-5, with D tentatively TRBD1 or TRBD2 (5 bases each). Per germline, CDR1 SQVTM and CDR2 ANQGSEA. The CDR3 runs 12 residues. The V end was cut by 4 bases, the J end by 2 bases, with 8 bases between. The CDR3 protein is CSVAGRQETQYF. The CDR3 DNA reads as TGCAGCGTTGCGGGACGGCAAGAGACCCAGTACTTC.